This T cell receptor beta chain was captured by sequencing in a study of blood T cell repertoires in COVID-19 (dated by TCRdb to the early 2020s). About the study as a whole: The collaborator samples originated in the United States, Italy and Spain and spanned the acute and convalescent phases of COVID-19. A freely available public database, intended as a resource for researchers studying the immune response to SARS-CoV-2, is where the repertoires were released. The samples were drawn from two sources: the first 160 participants of the ongoing ImmuneRACE study, and 1,254 subjects contributed by 6 global collaborators. A de-identified subject ID, COVID-19 status, age in years and sex were almost always included in the sample metadata. Where HLA class I and class II types were available, the types were taken from metadata supplied by the sample provider, not from assay-based typing. Deeply sampled blood TCRbeta repertoires from subjects exposed to, actively infected with, or recovered from COVID-19 were included in the dataset. The prospective study material was composed of cDNA or gDNA derived from T cells, B-cell-depleted T cells, or PBMCs.

Note on this clone: Its binding antigen is unknown. Base-call qualities are not available, and no considerably larger clone is one nucleotide away.

The full study reports these points: The quantity of clinical and demographic metadata differed by source and by participant and was supplied without curation.

TCRbeta CDR3 regions were amplified from genomic DNA by means of the immunoSEQ Assay, a bias-controlled multiplex PCR. The study's processing was this. The number of nucleated cells in each sample was estimated from the amplification of reference gene primers within the assay. To quantify the absolute abundance of each unique TCRbeta CDR3 rearrangement, sequence reads were collapsed and filtered. For each sample, productive Simpson clonality was calculated as the square root of Simpson's diversity index over productive rearrangements. Not all clones reach the TCRdb copy of this immuneACCESS table, which keeps in-frame sequences only. Checked studies attribute under half of the gap to unresolved V genes and leave the rest unexplained. The V and J calls and clone size come from that table; D and trimming were worked out from the DNA. A total of roughly 150,000 clones appear in this sample, approximately 88% of them only once. The ten largest make up approximately 3% of the sample.

The collaborating institutions used their own protocols to collect whole blood in K2EDTA tubes. For TCRbeta analysis, collaborator samples were shipped as frozen whole blood, as isolated PBMCs, or as DNA extracted from either sample type. Sequencing was done on a sample of peripheral blood. The sequence derives from a man in his sixties with acute or convalescent COVID-19.

The CDR3 sequence is CASSSPSNRGFNYGYTF. Read as DNA, the sequence is TGTGCCAGCAGTTCCCCTAGTAACAGGGGATTTAACTATGGCTACACCTTC. The chain is encoded by TRBV6-2 or TRBV6-3 joined to TRBJ1-2, with 7 bases matching TRBD1. V lost 4 bases and J lost 1 base, and the count of bases not matched to a germline gene is 12. The germline V gene specifies MNHEY as CDR1 and SVGEGT as CDR2. The CDR3 runs 17 residues from the cysteine to the phenylalanine. CDR3 DNA is the only sequence kept; it has 51 bases, read in frame from the first base.